This T cell receptor beta chain was obtained from a study of blood T cell repertoires in COVID-19. The V and J ends lost 4 bases and 2 bases, in that order; junction bases with no gene match: 4. Germline V CDR1 and CDR2: LGHNA, YNFKEQ. The CDR3 has 15 residues. The table came from immunoSEQ multiplex PCR; TCRdb's copy has only in-frame clones and leaves some out. The data contain around 230,000 clones, 75% to 85% of them singletons. The V call is TRBV4-2, the J call TRBJ1-4, with TRBD1 matching 7 bases. The sequence was obtained from a man in his forties who had recovered from COVID-19. Sequenced material: PBMCs or T cells enriched from blood (not recorded which). In nucleotides, the CDR3 is TGTGCCAGCAGCCGACCGGGACAGACTAATGAAAAACTGTTTTTT. Translating it yields CASSRPGQTNEKLFF.